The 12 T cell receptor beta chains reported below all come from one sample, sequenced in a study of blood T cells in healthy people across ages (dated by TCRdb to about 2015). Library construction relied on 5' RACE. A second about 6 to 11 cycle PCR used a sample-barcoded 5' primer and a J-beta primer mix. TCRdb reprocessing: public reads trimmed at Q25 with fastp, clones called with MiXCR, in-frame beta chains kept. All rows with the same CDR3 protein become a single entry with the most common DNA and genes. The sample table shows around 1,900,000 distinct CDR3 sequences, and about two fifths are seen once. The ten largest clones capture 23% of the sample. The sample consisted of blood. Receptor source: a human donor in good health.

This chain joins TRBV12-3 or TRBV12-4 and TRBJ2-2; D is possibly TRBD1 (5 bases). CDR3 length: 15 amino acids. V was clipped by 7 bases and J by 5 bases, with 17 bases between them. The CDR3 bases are TGTGCCAGCAACTTTGGGGCCGTAAGGACCGGGGAGCTGTTTTTT. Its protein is CASNFGAVRTGELFF.

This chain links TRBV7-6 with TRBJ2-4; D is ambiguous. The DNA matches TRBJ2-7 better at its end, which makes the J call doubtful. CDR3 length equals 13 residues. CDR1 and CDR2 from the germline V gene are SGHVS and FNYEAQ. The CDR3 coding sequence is TGTGCCAGCAGCGAGACACAAGCCTACGAGCAGTACTTC. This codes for CASSETQAYEQYF.

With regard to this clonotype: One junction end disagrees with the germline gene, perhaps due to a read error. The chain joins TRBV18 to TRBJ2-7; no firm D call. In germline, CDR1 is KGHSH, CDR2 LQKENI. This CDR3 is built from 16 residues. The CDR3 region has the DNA TGTGCCGGCTCACCCGGACGACCAGGCAACGAATTTGAGCAGTACTTC. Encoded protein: CAGSPGRPGNEFEQYF.

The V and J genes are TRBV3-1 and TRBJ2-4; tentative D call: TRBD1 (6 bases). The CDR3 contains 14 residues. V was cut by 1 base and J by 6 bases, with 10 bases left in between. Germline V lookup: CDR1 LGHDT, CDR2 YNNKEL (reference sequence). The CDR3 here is CASSQVTGRNIQYF. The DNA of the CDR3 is TGTGCCAGCAGCCAAGTAACAGGGAGAAACATTCAGTACTTC.

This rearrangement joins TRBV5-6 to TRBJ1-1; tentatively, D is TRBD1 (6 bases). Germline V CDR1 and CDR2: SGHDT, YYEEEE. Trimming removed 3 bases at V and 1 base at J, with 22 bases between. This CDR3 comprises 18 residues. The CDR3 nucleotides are TGTGCCAGCAGCTCTATCAGGACAGAGACAAGATGGAACACTGAAGCTTTCTTT. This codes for CASSSIRTETRWNTEAFF.

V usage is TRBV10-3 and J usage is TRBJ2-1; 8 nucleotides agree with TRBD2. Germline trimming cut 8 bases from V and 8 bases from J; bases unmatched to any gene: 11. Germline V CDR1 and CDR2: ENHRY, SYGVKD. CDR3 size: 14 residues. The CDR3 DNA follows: TGTGCCATCGGCGCGGGGGGCTTATTGGATGAGCAGTTCTTC. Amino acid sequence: CAIGAGGLLDEQFF.

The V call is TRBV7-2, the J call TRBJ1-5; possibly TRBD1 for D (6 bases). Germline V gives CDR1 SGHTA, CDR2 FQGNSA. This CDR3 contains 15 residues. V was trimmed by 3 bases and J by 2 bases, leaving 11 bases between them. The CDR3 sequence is CASSFDGQRNQPQHF. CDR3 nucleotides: TGTGCCAGCAGCTTTGATGGACAGCGCAATCAGCCCCAGCATTTT.

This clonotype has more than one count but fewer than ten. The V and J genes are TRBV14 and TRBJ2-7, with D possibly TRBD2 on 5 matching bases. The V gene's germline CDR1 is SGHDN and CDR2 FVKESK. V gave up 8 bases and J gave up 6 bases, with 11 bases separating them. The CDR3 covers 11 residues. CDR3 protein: CASDHGSEQYF. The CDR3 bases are TGTGCCAGCGACCATGGGAGCGAGCAGTACTTC. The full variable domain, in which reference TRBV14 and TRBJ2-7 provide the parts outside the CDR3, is EAGVTQFPSHSVIEKGQTVTLRCDPISGHDNLYWYRRVMGKEIKFLLHFVKESKQDESGMPNNRFLAERTGGTYSTLKVQPAELEDSGVYFCASDHGSEQYFGPGTRLTVT.

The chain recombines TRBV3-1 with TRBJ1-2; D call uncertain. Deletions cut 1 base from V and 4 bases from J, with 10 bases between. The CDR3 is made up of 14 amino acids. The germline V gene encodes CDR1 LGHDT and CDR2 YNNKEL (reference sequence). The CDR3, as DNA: TGTGCCAGCAGCCAAGCGTCACCGCGCTATGGCTACACCTTC. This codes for CASSQASPRYGYTF.

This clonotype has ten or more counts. The CDR3 nucleotides read TGCGCCAGCAGTCCCGACAGGGGGGATGGCTACACCTTC. Protein: CASSPDRGDGYTF. The V call is TRBV4-3, the J call TRBJ1-2, with 9 bases identical to TRBD1. The CDR3 has 13 amino acids. V gave up 6 bases and J gave up 6 bases; unmatched junction bases: 5. Germline V gives CDR1 LGHNA, CDR2 YSLEER.

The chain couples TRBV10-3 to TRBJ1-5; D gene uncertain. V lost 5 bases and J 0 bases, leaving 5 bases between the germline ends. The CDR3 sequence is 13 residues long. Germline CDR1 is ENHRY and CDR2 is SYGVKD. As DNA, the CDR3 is TGTGCCATCAGTCTCGATAGCAATCAGCCCCAGCATTTT. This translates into CAISLDSNQPQHF.

The CDR3 region has the DNA TGTGCCAGCAGTTTAGTGGCAGGAACGTCCTACGAGCAGTACTTC. Translating it yields CASSLVAGTSYEQYF. This rearrangement joins TRBV12-3 or TRBV12-4 to TRBJ2-7; D not resolved. Trimming removed 1 base from V and 1 base from J, with 11 bases in between. The CDR3 totals 15 residues.